The T cell receptor beta chain under discussion was sequenced for a study of shared clonotypes between healthy human individuals. DNA at around 190 ng, roughly 27,000 T cell genomes, went into sorted-subset replicate PCRs. Profiled with immunoSEQ multiplex PCR; TCRdb holds only in-frame clones, not every one. The sample carries about 1 million clones, about 75% recorded once. Study-level results: Non-shared clonotypes were found to have lower generation probabilities than the clonotypes that were shared by all four of the sorted-subset donors.

Remarks on this clone: What it recognizes is unknown.

Healthy HIV-negative adults without recent acute infections or vaccinations served as donors. The V and J ends lost 4 bases and 1 base respectively, with 16 bases between them. Germline assignment: CDR1 SGHVS and CDR2 FQNEAQ. The CDR3 extends over 16 amino acids. The clonotype comes from a man aged 18-30 years in good health. Sequencing used memory CD4+ T cells sorted from blood. The subset here: CD45RA-negative fraction. The V call is TRBV7-8, the J call TRBJ1-1; tentatively, D is TRBD1 (6 bases). CDR3 in amino acids: CASSSTGLVGNTEAFF. The CDR3 DNA sequence: TGTGCCAGCAGCTCCACAGGGTTGGTTGGGAACACTGAAGCTTTCTTT.